This T cell receptor beta chain was recovered during a study of blood T cell repertoires in COVID-19. Across the whole study: Some COVID-19 samples were acute and others convalescent; all came from the United States, Italy and Spain. PBMCs, B-cell-depleted T cells, or T cells provided the cDNA or gDNA that made up the material.

Germline assignment: CDR1 SGHRS and CDR2 YFSETQ. The CDR3 sequence is 13 residues long. Trimming shortened V by 0 bases and J by 8 bases, and 11 bases separated the two germline ends. In the authors' workflow: Estimates of nucleated cell counts were drawn from the amplification of reference gene primers. The table came from immunoSEQ multiplex PCR; TCRdb's copy has only in-frame clones and leaves some out. That table furnishes V, J and clone size, whereas the DNA furnished D and trimming. The sample lists 150,000 to 200,000 clones, approximately 83% seen once, with around 9% in the top ten. The source is a man aged 45-60 years with active or convalescent COVID-19. The chain is built from TRBV5-1 and TRBJ1-2; no clear D gene. Material: peripheral blood. This CDR3 reads CASSLEIYRGYTF. In DNA, the CDR3 is TGCGCCAGCAGCTTGGAAATATATCGGGGCTACACCTTC.